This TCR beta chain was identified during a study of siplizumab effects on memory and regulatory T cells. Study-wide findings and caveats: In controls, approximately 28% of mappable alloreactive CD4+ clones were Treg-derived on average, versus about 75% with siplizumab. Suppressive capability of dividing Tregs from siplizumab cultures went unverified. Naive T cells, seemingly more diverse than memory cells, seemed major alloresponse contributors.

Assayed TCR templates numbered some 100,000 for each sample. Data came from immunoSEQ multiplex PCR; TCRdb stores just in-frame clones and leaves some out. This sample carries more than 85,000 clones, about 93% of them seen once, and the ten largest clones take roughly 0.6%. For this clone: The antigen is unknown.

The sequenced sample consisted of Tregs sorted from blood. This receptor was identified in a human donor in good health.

DNA of the CDR3: TGTGCCAGCAGTGAAGACAGGGGGGCGGGTGAAAAACTGTTTTTT. Protein: CASSEDRGAGEKLFF. The chain joins TRBV6-1 to TRBJ1-4; 8 nucleotides agree with TRBD1. The V gene's germline CDR1 is MNHNS and CDR2 SASEGT. The V segment lost 1 base and the J segment 7 bases; nucleotides outside the gene matches: 5. The CDR3 length is 15 residues.